The 21 T cell receptor beta chains in this list originate from one sample, sequenced in a study of metastatic and nonmetastatic thyroid tumors. MiXCR re-clonotyped the PCR reads for TCRdb. The sample lists roughly 34,000 clones, approximately 34% occurring once. Thyroid surgery was preceded by no treatment in any patient. Specimen: tumor tissue. The receptors derive from a female donor with papillary thyroid cancer or a benign thyroid nodule (not recorded which). Some clones in this sample may be carry-over from other donors' samples.

This chain connects TRBV12-3 or TRBV12-4 to TRBJ2-4, with unresolved D. The germline V and J ends were trimmed by 1 base and 2 bases, with 6 bases remaining between them. The CDR3 is 14 residues long. CDR3: CASSLGGSKNIQYF. The CDR3 DNA follows: TGTGCCAGCAGTTTAGGGGGTTCCAAAAACATTCAGTACTTC.

In this sample, this clone turned up a few times. This chain connects TRBV6-1 to TRBJ1-1; D might be TRBD1 (6 bases). Trimming pared 3 bases from V and 1 base from J, leaving 18 bases between. The CDR3 is 17 amino acids. Germline lookup yields CDR1 MNHNS and CDR2 SASEGT. CDR3 in DNA: TGTGCCAGCAGTGAGAGGGAGTACGGACAGCGGAACACTGAAGCTTTCTTT. Protein: CASSEREYGQRNTEAFF.

This clone was detected a few times. This chain joins TRBV27 and TRBJ2-7, with 7 bases identical to TRBD1. This CDR3 contains 13 residues. V trimming: 4 bases; J trimming: 1 base; junction bases outside the gene matches: 1. Germline V gene lookup returns CDR1 MNHEY and CDR2 SMNVEV (reference sequence). CDR3 in DNA: TGTGCCAGCAGTTGGGGACAGTCCTACGAGCAGTACTTC. It is translated as CASSWGQSYEQYF.

This clone was counted between two and nine times. The chain carries TRBV20-1 and TRBJ2-1; TRBD2 aligns across 14 bases. The length of the CDR3 is 15 residues. The germline gives CDR1 DFQATT, CDR2 SNEGSKA (reference sequence). The V and J ends lost 6 bases and 7 bases, in that order; junction bases with no gene match: 8. CDR3 in amino acids: CSAGGLAGGRNEQFF. The CDR3 bases are TGCAGTGCCGGCGGACTAGCGGGAGGTCGGAATGAGCAGTTCTTC.

The chain couples TRBV20-1 to TRBJ2-1; 7 bases match TRBD1. This CDR3 contains 12 residues. Unmatched junction bases numbered 3, after V lost 5 bases and J lost 5 bases. Germline V gene lookup returns CDR1 DFQATT and CDR2 SNEGSKA (reference sequence). CDR3 amino acids: CSAGGQNNEQFF. As DNA, the CDR3 is TGCAGTGCTGGGGGACAGAACAATGAGCAGTTCTTC.

This chain links TRBV27 with TRBJ2-3; D is perhaps TRBD2 (5 bases). Trimming shortened V by 4 bases and J by 13 bases, and 15 bases separated the two germline ends. Germline-derived CDR1 and CDR2 are MNHEY and SMNVEV (reference sequence). This CDR3 has 12 residues. The CDR3 DNA follows: TGTGCCAGCAGTTACATCGGGGATTGGGAGTATTTT. It specifies CASSYIGDWEYF.

This clone was seen only a few times. This chain joins TRBV6-1 and TRBJ2-2, with TRBD1 as a possible D gene (5 bases). CDR1 is MNHNS, CDR2 SASEGT, per germline. This CDR3 is 12 amino acids long. V was cut by 7 bases and J by 8 bases, with 11 bases left in between. CDR3 DNA: TGTGCCAGCACACGGACACTTGGGGAGCTGTTTTTT. Its translation: CASTRTLGELFF.

This clone appeared a few times. V is TRBV5-1 and J is TRBJ2-7, with D hard to call. V dropped 6 bases and J dropped 4 bases, with 17 bases sitting between them. The CDR3 runs 14 residues. Germline V lookup: CDR1 SGHRS, CDR2 YFSETQ. This CDR3 is CASKIQTSEYEQYF. DNA of the CDR3: TGCGCCAGCAAAATACAAACCTCCGAATACGAGCAGTACTTC.

The rearrangement uses TRBV20-1 and TRBJ2-1; the D is unclear. In germline, CDR1 is DFQATT, CDR2 SNEGSKA (reference sequence). Trimming removed 0 bases at V and 5 bases at J, with 11 bases between. CDR3 length: 14 residues. The CDR3 is CSARDPWNNNEQFF. CDR3 nucleotides: TGCAGTGCTAGAGACCCCTGGAACAACAATGAGCAGTTCTTC.

A few counts support this clone. The chain employs TRBV25-1 and TRBJ2-5; no reliable D call. This CDR3 has 15 residues. V was clipped by 0 bases and J by 1 base, with 9 bases between them. Looked up from germline, CDR1 is MGHDK and CDR2 is SYGVNS. The CDR3 DNA sequence: TGTGCCAGCAGTGAATATTCCGCATCCCAAGAGACCCAGTACTTC. Translating gives CASSEYSASQETQYF.

V and J are TRBV6-2 or TRBV6-3 and TRBJ1-1; perhaps TRBD1 as D (6 bases). Germline CDR1 is MNHEY and CDR2 is SVGEGT. V shed 6 bases and J shed 1 base, with 12 bases lying between them. The CDR3 loop spans 14 amino acids. CDR3 bases: TGTGCCAGCAGCCCGGACAGTTCGAACACTGAAGCTTTCTTT. It is translated as CASSPDSSNTEAFF.

This clone was observed a few times. V usage is TRBV15 and J usage is TRBJ2-1; D is unclear. Germline V CDR1 and CDR2: LNHNV, YYDKDF (reference sequence). The V and J ends lost 5 bases and 0 bases respectively, with 14 bases between them. The CDR3 has 16 residues. The CDR3 loop reads CATSHLGSSSYNEQFF. The CDR3 region has the DNA TGTGCCACCAGCCACTTAGGGTCCAGCTCCTACAATGAGCAGTTCTTC.

The rearrangement links TRBV15 to TRBJ2-2; D gene uncertain. Trimming removed 1 base from V and 7 bases from J, with 10 bases in between. Germline lookup yields CDR1 LNHNV and CDR2 YYDKDF (reference sequence). The CDR3 is made up of 14 amino acids. The CDR3 protein is CATSRVSEYGELFF. CDR3 in DNA: TGTGCCACCAGCAGAGTCAGCGAATACGGGGAGCTGTTTTTT.

The chain recombines TRBV11-3 with TRBJ2-7, with 7 bases that match TRBD2. The germline V gene has CDR1 SGHNT and CDR2 YENEEA. V trimming: 3 bases; J trimming: 4 bases; junction bases outside the gene matches: 9. The CDR3 spans 15 residues. The CDR3 is CASSLSERGLYEQYF. The DNA of the CDR3 is TGTGCCAGCAGCTTGTCTGAGCGGGGATTGTACGAGCAGTACTTC.

The rearrangement joins TRBV20-1 to TRBJ2-7; D uncertain. Looked up from germline, CDR1 is DFQATT and CDR2 is SNEGSKA (reference sequence). The germline V and J ends were trimmed by 5 bases and 3 bases, with 8 bases remaining between them. This CDR3 contains 11 residues. CDR3 sequence reads: CSAPLGYEQYF. As DNA, the CDR3 is TGCAGTGCTCCCCTAGGCTACGAGCAGTACTTC.

This clone has a handful of counts. The V and J genes are TRBV12-3 or TRBV12-4 and TRBJ2-3; 7 nucleotides match TRBD1. V lost 3 bases to trimming and J lost 0 bases; unmatched junction nucleotides: 6. The CDR3 loop spans 16 amino acids. The CDR3 protein is CASSFGTAPSTDTQYF. The CDR3 DNA follows: TGTGCCAGCAGTTTTGGGACAGCCCCTAGCACAGATACGCAGTATTTT.

The CDR3 spells CSASLGFLNSPLHF. The CDR3 DNA is TGCAGTGCTAGTCTCGGTTTTCTTAATTCACCCCTCCACTTT. The gene calls are TRBV20-1 and TRBJ1-6, with D uncertain. The CDR3 runs to 14 residues. The germline V and J ends were trimmed by 3 bases and 6 bases, with 12 bases remaining between them. CDR1 and CDR2 from the germline V gene are DFQATT and SNEGSKA (reference sequence).

This clone was picked up one time. The chain uses TRBV4-2 and TRBJ2-3, with no clear D. CDR3 length equals 15 residues. V lost 0 bases and J lost 2, with 9 bases in between. Germline CDR1 LGHNA, CDR2 YNFKEQ. The CDR3 region has the DNA TGTGCCAGCAGCCAAGATAACGGAGACACAGATACGCAGTATTTT. This gives the protein CASSQDNGDTDTQYF.

On this clone: Since the CDR3 does not end with the conserved phenylalanine or tryptophan, this likely comes from a read error. The DNA is omitted, as the CDR3 cannot be located on it reliably, and the CDR3 follows TCRdb's listing. V is TRBV6-2 or TRBV6-3 and J is TRBJ2-1; the table's TRBD1 call for D was not verified on the DNA. The germline V gene has CDR1 MNHEY and CDR2 SVGEGT. With termini counted, the CDR3 has 16 amino acids. Here the CDR3 reads CASTPGEGYSYNEHFL.

J is TRBJ2-3 and V is TRBV20-1; D may correspond to TRBD1 or TRBD2 (6 bases each). The CDR3 runs to 18 residues. Germline loops: CDR1 DFQATT, CDR2 SNEGSKA (reference sequence). The V end lost 5 bases, the J end lost 2 bases, and 26 bases lay between the germline ends. The CDR3, as DNA: TGCAGTGCTCTCGGGGCCCAAGGGGGTAGCGGTCCCACAGATACGCAGTATTTT. Its translation: CSALGAQGGSGPTDTQYF.

This clone was observed a few times. This chain's CDR3 is CASSQVLRGANTEAFF. The CDR3 DNA sequence: TGCGCCAGCAGCCAAGTCCTCAGGGGGGCGAACACTGAAGCTTTCTTT. The chain couples TRBV4-1 to TRBJ1-1; 7 nucleotides match TRBD1. J was trimmed by 1 base and V by 1 base; bases with no gene match: 6. The CDR3 is 16 residues long. Germline V gene sequence: CDR1 MGHRA, CDR2 YSYEKL.